A selection of T cell receptor beta chains follows, all from one sample in a study of CD8 T cells in ankylosing spondylitis. From the 5' RACE reads, TCRdb called clonotypes with MiXCR, one entry per CDR3 protein. The repertoire has about 800,000 distinct CDR3 sequences, 10% to 15% of them found once; the top ten carry about 0.49%. The material sequenced was blood, either unsorted or a sorted T cell fraction (not recorded which). These receptors came from a male donor with ankylosing spondylitis. CDR3s include the opening cysteine and the closing phenylalanine or tryptophan. The D gene is left open where the match is weak. Only part of the rows carry a size: once, few, many, or a class if the clone is expanded.

>TRBV28|NA|TRBD2|TRBJ2-7
TGTGCCAGCAGTTCAACTCGGACTAGCGGCTCCTACGAGCAGTACTTC
CASSSTRTSGSYEQYF
>TRBV7-3|few|NA|TRBJ2-1
TGTGCCAGCAGCAAGACAGGAGACGATTACAATGAGCAGTTCTTC
CASSKTGDDYNEQFF
>TRBV20-1|few|NA|TRBJ2-7
TGCAGTGCTCGAGACAGGGGAGGGATCTACGAGCAGTACTTC
CSARDRGGIYEQYF
>TRBV6-1|NA|TRBD1|TRBJ2-5
TGTGCCAGCAGTCCGCCGGGACAGGGGAAAGAGACCCAGTACTTC
CASSPPGQGKETQYF
>TRBV20-1|NA|NA|TRBJ2-7
TGCAGTGCTAGAGCGGGCGGAGTTACTTACGAGCAGTACTTC
CSARAGGVTYEQYF
>TRBV4-2|NA|NA|TRBJ1-3
TGTGCCAGCAGCCGGGAATTGGGGGTCCGTAACACCATATATTTT
CASSRELGVRNTIYF
>TRBV6-2/TRBV6-3|few|NA|TRBJ2-2
TGTGCCAGCAGCTATAGACTTATTAACACCGGGGAGCTGTTTTTT
CASSYRLINTGELFF
>TRBV5-5|few|NA|TRBJ2-5
TGTGCCAGCAGCCCCCGACCCCCCGATGGAGAGACCCAGTACTTC
CASSPRPPDGETQYF
>TRBV6-1|few|TRBD2|TRBJ2-5
TGTGCCAGCAGCCCGTGGGGTAGCGGGAACCAAGAGACCCAGTACTTC
CASSPWGSGNQETQYF
>TRBV12-3/TRBV12-4|many|NA|TRBJ2-1
TGTGCCACTACGGGGTCCTCCTACAATGAGCAGTTCTTC
CATTGSSYNEQFF
>TRBV20-1|many|NA|TRBJ2-7
TGCAGTGCTGGGAGGCGGGCACCTTCCTACGAGCAGTACTTC
CSAGRRAPSYEQYF
>TRBV12-3/TRBV12-4|many|TRBD2|TRBJ2-7
TGTGCCAGCAGAGCCGGGACTAGCGCGGGCGAGCAGTACTTC
CASRAGTSAGEQYF
>TRBV7-6|NA|TRBD2|TRBJ2-3
TGTGCCAGCAGCCTTTCTAGCGGGCAAGACACAGATACGCAGTATTTT
CASSLSSGQDTDTQYF
>TRBV15|NA|TRBD1|TRBJ2-1
TGTGCCACCAGCCCAGGACAGGGCCTGCGACAGTTCTTC
CATSPGQGLRQFF
>TRBV10-3|many|NA|TRBJ1-2
TGTGCCATCAGCGAAATAGAAAACTATGGCTACACCTTC
CAISEIENYGYTF
>TRBV28|few|NA|TRBJ1-2
TGTGCCAGCAGTTTGTCCCAGGACATCCCCTATGGCTACACCTTC
CASSLSQDIPYGYTF
>TRBV24-1|few|NA|TRBJ1-5
TGTGCCACCAGTGATTTCGGCATTGGGCCCCAGCATTTT
CATSDFGIGPQHF
>TRBV2|NA|NA|TRBJ2-2
TGTGCCAGCGAAGAGAGTAACACCGGGGAGCTGTTTTTT
CASEESNTGELFF
>TRBV29-1|few|TRBD2|TRBJ2-7
TGCAGCGTGGGGGCGGGGGGCGAGCAGTACTTC
CSVGAGGEQYF
>TRBV11-1|many|TRBD2|TRBJ2-2
TGTGCCAGCAGCCGAGGACTAGCGGGACGTGGGGAGCTGTTTTTT
CASSRGLAGRGELFF
>TRBV28|few|NA|TRBJ2-4
TGTGCCAGCAGTTTATCAAACGGGTGGGACAACCATTTC
CASSLSNGWDNHF
>TRBV20-1|few|NA|TRBJ2-3
TGCAGTGCTAGAGATTACGGGGACCACACAGATACGCAGTATTTT
CSARDYGDHTDTQYF
>TRBV18|many|NA|TRBJ1-2
TGTGCCAGCTCACTTGGGACGATAGCCTATGGCTACACCTTC
CASSLGTIAYGYTF
>TRBV12-3/TRBV12-4|NA|NA|TRBJ2-3
TGTGCCAGCACTATCCGGGACAAACGCACAGATACGCAGTATTTT
CASTIRDKRTDTQYF
>TRBV7-2|many|NA|TRBJ2-7
TGTGCCAGCAGCCTTTCGGACCTGGCCGAGCAGTACTTC
CASSLSDLAEQYF
>TRBV28|NA|NA|TRBJ2-7
TGTGCCAGCCTTAGTCCGGGCAGATCCTACGAGCAGTACTTC
CASLSPGRSYEQYF
>TRBV11-1|few|NA|TRBJ2-3
TGTGCCAGCAGCCCTTACGGGGGGCATTTCACAGATACGCAGTATTTT
CASSPYGGHFTDTQYF